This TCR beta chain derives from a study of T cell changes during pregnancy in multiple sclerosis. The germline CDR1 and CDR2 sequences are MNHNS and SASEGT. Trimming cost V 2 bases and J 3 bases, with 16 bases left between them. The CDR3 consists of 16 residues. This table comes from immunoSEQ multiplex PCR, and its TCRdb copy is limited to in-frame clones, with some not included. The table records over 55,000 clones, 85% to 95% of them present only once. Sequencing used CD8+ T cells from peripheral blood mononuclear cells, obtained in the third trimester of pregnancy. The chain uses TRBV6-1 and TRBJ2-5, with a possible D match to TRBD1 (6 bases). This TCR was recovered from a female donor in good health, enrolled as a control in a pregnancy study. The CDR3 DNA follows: TGTGCCAGCAGTGAATTTTCGGCAGGGGTTAAAGAGACCCAGTACTTC. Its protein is CASSEFSAGVKETQYF.